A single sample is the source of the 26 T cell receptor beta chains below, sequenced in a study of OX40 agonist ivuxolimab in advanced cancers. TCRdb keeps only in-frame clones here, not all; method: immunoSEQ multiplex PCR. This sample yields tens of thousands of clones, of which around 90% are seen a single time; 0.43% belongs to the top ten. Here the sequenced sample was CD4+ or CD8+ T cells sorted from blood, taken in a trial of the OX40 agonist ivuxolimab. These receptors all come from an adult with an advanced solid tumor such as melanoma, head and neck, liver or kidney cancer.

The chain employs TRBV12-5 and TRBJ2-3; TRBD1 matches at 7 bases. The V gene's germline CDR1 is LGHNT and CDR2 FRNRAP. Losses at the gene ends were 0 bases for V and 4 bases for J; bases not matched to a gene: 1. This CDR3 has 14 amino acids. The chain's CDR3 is CASGLVQGADTQYF. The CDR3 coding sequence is TGTGCTAGTGGTTTGGTTCAGGGGGCAGATACGCAGTATTTT.

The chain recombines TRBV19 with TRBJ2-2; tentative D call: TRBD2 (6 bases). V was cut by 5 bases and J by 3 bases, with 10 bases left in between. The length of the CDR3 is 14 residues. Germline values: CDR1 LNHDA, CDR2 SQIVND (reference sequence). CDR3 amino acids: CASSLAVHTGELFF. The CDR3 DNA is TGTGCCAGTAGTTTAGCGGTTCACACCGGGGAGCTGTTTTTT.

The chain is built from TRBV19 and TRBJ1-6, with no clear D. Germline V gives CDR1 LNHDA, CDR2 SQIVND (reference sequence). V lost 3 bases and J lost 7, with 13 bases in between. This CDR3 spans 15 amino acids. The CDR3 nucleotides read TGTGCCAGTAGTATGTACGGAATTGACAATTCACCCCTCCACTTT. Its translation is CASSMYGIDNSPLHF.

As DNA, the CDR3 is TGTGCCAGTAGGGGGACAGGGGTCCCCCGGGATGAGCAGTTCTTC. This translates into CASRGTGVPRDEQFF. The gene calls are TRBV19 and TRBJ2-1; 10 positions match TRBD1. V shed 6 bases, J shed 8 bases, and the junction held 10 bases outside the gene matches. The CDR3 covers 15 residues. Germline values: CDR1 LNHDA, CDR2 SQIVND (reference sequence).

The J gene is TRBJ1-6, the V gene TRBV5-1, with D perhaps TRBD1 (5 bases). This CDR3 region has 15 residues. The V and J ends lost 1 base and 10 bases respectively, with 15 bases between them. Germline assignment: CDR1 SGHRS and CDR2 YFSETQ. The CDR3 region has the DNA TGCGCCAGCAGCTTGCGTCGGGACCCCAGATCACCCCTCCACTTT. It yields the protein CASSLRRDPRSPLHF.

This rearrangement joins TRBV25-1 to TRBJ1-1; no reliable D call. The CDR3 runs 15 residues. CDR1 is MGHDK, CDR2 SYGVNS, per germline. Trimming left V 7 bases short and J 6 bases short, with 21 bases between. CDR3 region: CASNGVRLKRSEAFF. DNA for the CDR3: TGTGCCAGCAACGGGGTCCGTCTGAAGCGATCTGAAGCTTTCTTT.

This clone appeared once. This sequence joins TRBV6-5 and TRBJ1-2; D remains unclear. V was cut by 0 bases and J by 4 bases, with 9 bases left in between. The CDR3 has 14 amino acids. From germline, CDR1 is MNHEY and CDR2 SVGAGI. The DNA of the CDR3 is TGTGCCAGCAGTTACTCTCTCGGGTCCTATGGCTACACCTTC. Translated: CASSYSLGSYGYTF.

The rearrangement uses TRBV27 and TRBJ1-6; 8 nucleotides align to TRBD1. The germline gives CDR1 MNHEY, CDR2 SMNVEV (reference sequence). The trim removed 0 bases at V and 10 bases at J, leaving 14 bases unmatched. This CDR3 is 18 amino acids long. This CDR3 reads CASSLSINPGGAGSPLHF. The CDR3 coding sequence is TGTGCCAGCAGTTTATCTATCAACCCAGGGGGCGCAGGGTCACCCCTCCACTTT.

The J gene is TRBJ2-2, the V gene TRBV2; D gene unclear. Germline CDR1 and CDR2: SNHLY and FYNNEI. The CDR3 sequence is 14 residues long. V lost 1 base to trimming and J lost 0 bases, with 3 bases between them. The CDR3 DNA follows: TGTGCCAGCAGTGAAGGGGCGAACACCGGGGAGCTGTTTTTT. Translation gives CASSEGANTGELFF.

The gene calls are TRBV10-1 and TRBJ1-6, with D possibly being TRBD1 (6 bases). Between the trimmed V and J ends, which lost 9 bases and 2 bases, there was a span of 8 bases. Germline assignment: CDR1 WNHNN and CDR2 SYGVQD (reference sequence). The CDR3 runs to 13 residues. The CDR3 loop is CARRTAYNSPLHF. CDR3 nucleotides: TGCGCCAGGAGGACAGCCTATAATTCACCCCTCCACTTT.

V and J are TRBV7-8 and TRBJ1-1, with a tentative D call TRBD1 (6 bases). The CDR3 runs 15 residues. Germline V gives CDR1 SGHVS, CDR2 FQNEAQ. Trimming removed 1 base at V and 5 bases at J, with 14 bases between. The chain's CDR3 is CASSLGDRSLTEAFF. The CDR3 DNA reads TGTGCCAGCAGCTTAGGTGACAGGTCCCTTACTGAAGCTTTCTTT.

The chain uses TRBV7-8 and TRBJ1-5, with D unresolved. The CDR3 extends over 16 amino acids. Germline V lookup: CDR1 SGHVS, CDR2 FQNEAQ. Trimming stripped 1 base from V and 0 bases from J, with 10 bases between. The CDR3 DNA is TGTGCCAGCAGCTTAGTTAAGGGCCTTAGCAATCAGCCCCAGCATTTT. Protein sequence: CASSLVKGLSNQPQHF.

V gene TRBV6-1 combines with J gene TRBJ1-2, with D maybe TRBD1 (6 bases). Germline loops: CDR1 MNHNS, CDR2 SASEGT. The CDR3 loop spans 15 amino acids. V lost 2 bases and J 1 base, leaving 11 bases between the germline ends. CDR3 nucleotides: TGTGCCAGCAGTGAAAGGGGGGCCCTTAACTATGGCTACACCTTC. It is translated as CASSERGALNYGYTF.

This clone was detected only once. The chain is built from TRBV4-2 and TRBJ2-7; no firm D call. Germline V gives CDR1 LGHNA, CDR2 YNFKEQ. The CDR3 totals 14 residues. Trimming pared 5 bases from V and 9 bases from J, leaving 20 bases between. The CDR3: CASSEIRASGRQYF. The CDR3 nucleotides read TGTGCCAGCAGCGAAATCCGGGCCTCCGGGCGGCAGTACTTC.

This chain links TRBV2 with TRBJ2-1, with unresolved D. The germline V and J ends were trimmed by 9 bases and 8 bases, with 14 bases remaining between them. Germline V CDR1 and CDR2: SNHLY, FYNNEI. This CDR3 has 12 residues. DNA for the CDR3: TGTGCCAGACGTAGGCCGGGCGATGAGCAGTTCTTC. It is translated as CARRRPGDEQFF.

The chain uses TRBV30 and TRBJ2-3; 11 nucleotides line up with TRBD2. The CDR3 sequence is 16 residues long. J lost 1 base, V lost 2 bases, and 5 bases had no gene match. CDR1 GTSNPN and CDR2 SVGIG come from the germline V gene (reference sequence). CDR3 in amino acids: CAWSLGTSGRTDTQYF. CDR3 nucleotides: TGTGCCTGGAGTCTTGGGACTAGCGGACGCACAGATACGCAGTATTTT. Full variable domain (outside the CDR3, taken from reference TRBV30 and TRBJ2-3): SQTIHQWPATLVQPVGSPLSLECTVEGTSNPNLYWYRQAAGRGLQLLFYSVGIGQISSEVPQNLSASRPQDRQFILSSKKLLLSDSGFYLCAWSLGTSGRTDTQYFGPGTRLTVL.

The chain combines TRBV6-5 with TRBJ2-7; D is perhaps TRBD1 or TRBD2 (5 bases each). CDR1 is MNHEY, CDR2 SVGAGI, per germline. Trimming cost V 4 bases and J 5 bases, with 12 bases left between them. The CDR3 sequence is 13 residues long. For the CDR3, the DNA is TGTGCCAGCAGTTCCAGGGAGCTACACGAGCAGTACTTC. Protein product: CASSSRELHEQYF.

The CDR3 DNA is TGTGCCAGCAGCTTAGCAGGGGTGAACACTGAAGCTTTCTTT. Its protein product is CASSLAGVNTEAFF. This chain joins TRBV11-1 and TRBJ1-1, with D perhaps matching TRBD1 (5 bases). The CDR3 is 14 amino acids. V lost 0 bases and J 0 bases, leaving 5 bases between the germline ends. The germline CDR1 and CDR2 sequences are SGHAT and FQDESV (reference sequence).

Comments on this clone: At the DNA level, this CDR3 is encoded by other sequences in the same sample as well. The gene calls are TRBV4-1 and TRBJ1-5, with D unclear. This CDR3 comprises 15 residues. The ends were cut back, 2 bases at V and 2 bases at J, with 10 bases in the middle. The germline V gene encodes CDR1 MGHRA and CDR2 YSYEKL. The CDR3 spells CASSQRTGGNQPQHF. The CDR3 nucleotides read TGCGCCAGCAGCCAACGGACCGGGGGCAATCAGCCCCAGCATTTT.

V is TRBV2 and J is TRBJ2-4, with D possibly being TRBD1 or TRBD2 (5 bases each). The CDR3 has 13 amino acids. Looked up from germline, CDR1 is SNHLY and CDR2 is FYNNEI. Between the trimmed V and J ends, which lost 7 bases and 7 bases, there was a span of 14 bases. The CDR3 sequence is CASIGSGRNIQYF. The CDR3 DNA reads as TGTGCCAGCATCGGGTCGGGGCGCAACATTCAGTACTTC.

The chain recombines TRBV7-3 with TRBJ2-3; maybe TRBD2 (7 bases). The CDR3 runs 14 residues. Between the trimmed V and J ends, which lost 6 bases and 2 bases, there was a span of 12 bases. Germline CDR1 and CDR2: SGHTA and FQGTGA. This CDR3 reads CASSRGGDTDTQYF. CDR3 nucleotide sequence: TGTGCCAGCAGTAGAGGGGGGGACACAGATACGCAGTATTTT.

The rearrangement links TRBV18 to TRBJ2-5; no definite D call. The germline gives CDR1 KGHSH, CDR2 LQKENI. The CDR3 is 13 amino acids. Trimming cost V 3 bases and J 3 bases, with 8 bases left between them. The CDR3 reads CASSPGFKETQYF. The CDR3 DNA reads TGTGCCAGCTCACCCGGGTTCAAAGAGACCCAGTACTTC. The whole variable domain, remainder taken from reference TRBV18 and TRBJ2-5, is NAGVMQNPRHLVRRRGQEARLRCSPMKGHSHVYWYRQLPEEGLKFMVYLQKENIIDESGMPKERFSAEFPKEGPSILRIQQVVRGDSAAYFCASSPGFKETQYFGPGTRLLVL.

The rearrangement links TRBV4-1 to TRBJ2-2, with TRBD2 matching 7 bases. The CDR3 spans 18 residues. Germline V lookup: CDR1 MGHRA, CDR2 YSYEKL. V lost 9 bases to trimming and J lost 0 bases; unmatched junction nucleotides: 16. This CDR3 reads CASRRGTPRFANTGELFF. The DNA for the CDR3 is TGCGCCAGTCGGCGGGGGACTCCCCGCTTCGCGAACACCGGGGAGCTGTTTTTT.

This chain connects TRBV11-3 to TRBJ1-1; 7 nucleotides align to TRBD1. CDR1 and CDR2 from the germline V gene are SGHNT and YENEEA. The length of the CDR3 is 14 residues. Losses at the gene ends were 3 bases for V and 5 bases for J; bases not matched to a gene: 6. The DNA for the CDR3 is TGTGCCAGCAGCTTTGAGGGGGCGGGAACTGAAGCTTTCTTT. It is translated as CASSFEGAGTEAFF. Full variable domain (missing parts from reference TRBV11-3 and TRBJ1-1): EAGVVQSPRYKIIEKKQPVAFWCNPISGHNTLYWYLQNLGQGPELLIRYENEEAVDDSQLPKDRFSAERLKGVDSTLKIQPAELGDSAVYLCASSFEGAGTEAFFGQGTRLTVV.

CDR3 protein: CASRKGHKAYEQYF. CDR3 in DNA: TGTGCCAGCCGGAAGGGACACAAGGCCTACGAGCAGTACTTC. The chain joins TRBV28 to TRBJ2-7; D is perhaps TRBD1 (6 bases). This CDR3 comprises 14 residues. Trimming left V 8 bases short and J 2 bases short, with 16 bases between. Looked up from germline, CDR1 is MDHEN and CDR2 is SYDVKM. Supplemented by reference TRBV28 and TRBJ2-7, the full variable domain reads DVKVTQSSRYLVKRTGEKVFLECVQDMDHENMFWYRQDPGLGLRLIYFSYDVKMKEKGDIPEGYSVSREKKERFSLILESASTNQTSMYLCASRKGHKAYEQYFGPGTRLTVT.

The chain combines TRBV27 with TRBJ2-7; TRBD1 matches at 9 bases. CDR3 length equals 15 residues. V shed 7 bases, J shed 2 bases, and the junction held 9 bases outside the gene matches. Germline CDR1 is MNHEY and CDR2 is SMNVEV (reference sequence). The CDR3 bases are TGTGCCAGCACTCACCGGGACAGGGACCCCTACGAGCAGTACTTC. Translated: CASTHRDRDPYEQYF.